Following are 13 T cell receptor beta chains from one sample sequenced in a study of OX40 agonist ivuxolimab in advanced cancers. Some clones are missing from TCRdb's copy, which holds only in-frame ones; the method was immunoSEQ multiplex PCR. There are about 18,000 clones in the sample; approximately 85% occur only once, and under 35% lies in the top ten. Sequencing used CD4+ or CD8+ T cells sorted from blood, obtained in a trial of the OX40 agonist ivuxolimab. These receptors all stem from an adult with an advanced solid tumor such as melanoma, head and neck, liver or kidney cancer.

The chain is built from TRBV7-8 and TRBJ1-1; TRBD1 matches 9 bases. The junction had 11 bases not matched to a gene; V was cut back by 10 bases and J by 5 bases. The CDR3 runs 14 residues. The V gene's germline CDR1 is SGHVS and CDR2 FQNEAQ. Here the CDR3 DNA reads TGTGCCACCGAAAGGGGACAGGGAAGGACTGAAGCTTTCTTT. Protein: CATERGQGRTEAFF.

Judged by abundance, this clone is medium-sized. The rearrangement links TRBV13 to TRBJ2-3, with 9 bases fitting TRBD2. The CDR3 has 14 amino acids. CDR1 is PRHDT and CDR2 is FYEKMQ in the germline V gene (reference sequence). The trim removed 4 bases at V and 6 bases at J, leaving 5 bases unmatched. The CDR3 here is CASSSRGLADTQYF. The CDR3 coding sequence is TGTGCCAGCAGCTCCCGAGGACTAGCGGATACGCAGTATTTT.

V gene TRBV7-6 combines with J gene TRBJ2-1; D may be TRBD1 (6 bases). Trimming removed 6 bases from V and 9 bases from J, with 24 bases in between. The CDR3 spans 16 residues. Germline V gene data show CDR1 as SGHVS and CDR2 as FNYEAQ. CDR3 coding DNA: TGTGCCAGCAGTCCTATGGGGGCAGGGGACCGGGGTGAGCAGTTCTTC. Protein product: CASSPMGAGDRGEQFF.

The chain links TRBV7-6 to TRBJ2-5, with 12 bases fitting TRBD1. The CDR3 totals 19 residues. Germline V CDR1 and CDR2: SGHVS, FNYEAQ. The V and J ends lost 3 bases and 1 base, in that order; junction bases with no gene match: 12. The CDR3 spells CASSFTGTGGRGGQETQYF. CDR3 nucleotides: TGTGCCAGCAGCTTTACCGGGACAGGGGGCAGAGGTGGCCAAGAGACCCAGTACTTC.

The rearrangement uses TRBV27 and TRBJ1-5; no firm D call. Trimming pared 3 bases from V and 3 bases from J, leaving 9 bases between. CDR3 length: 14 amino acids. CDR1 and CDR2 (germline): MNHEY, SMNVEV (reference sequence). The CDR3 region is CASSFNSHNQPQHF. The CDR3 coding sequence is TGTGCCAGCAGTTTCAACAGCCACAATCAGCCCCAGCATTTT.

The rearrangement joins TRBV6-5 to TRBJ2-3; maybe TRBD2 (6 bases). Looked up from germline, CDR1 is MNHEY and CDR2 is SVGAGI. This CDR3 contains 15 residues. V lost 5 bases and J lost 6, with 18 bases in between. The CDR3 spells CASSKWDSRSDTQYF. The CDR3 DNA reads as TGTGCCAGCAGTAAATGGGACTCCCGGTCGGATACGCAGTATTTT.

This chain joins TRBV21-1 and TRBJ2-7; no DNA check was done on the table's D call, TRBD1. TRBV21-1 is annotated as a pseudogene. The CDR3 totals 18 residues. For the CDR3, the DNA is TGTGCCAGCAGAGAGACAGGGCCACTTCTCCTTAAAGCACACGAGCAGTACTTC. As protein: CASRETGPLLLKAHEQYF.

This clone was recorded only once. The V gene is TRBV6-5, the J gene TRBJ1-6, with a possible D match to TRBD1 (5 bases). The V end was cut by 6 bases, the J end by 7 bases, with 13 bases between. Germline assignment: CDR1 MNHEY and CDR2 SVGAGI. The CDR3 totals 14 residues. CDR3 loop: CASSIAGRNSPLHF. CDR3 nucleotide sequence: TGTGCCAGCAGCATCGCAGGGCGCAATTCACCCCTCCACTTT.

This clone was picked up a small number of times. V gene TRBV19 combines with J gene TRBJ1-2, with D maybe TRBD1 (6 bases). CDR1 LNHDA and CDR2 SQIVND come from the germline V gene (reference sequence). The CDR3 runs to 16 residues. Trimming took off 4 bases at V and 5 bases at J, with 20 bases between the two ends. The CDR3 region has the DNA TGTGCCAGTAGTACCGACCTTTCAGGGGTTTATTATGGCTACACCTTC. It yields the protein CASSTDLSGVYYGYTF.

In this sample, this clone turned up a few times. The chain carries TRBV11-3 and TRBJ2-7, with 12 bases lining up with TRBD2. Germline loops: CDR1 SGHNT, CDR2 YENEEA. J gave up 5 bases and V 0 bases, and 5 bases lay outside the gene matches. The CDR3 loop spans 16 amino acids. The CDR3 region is CASSLDRLAGVDEQYF. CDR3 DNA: TGTGCCAGCAGCTTAGATAGACTAGCGGGAGTTGACGAGCAGTACTTC. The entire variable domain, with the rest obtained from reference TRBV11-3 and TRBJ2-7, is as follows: EAGVVQSPRYKIIEKKQPVAFWCNPISGHNTLYWYLQNLGQGPELLIRYENEEAVDDSQLPKDRFSAERLKGVDSTLKIQPAELGDSAVYLCASSLDRLAGVDEQYFGPGTRLTVT.

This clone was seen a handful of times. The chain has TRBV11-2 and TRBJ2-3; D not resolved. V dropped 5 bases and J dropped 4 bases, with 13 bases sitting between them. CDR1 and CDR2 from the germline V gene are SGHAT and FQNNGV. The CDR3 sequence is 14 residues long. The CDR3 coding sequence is TGTGCCAGCAGCGAAGCAGGCAGTGCAGATACGCAGTATTTT. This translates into CASSEAGSADTQYF. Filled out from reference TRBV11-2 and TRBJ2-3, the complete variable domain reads EAGVAQSPRYKIIEKRQSVAFWCNPISGHATLYWYQQILGQGPKLLIQFQNNGVVDDSQLPKDRFSAERLKGVDSTLKIQPAKLEDSAVYLCASSEAGSADTQYFGPGTRLTVL.

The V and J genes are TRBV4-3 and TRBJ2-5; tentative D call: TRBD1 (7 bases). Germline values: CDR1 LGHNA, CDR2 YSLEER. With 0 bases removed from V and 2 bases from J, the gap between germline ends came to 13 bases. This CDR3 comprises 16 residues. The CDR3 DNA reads TGCGCCAGCAGCCAAGATCTGGCGGGACAGCAAGAGACCCAGTACTTC. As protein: CASSQDLAGQQETQYF.

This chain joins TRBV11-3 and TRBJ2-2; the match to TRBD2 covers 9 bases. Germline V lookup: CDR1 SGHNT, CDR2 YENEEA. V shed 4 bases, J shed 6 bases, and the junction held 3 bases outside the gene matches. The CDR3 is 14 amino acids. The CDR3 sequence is CASSSTSGPGELFF. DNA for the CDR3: TGTGCCAGCAGCTCAACTAGCGGGCCCGGGGAGCTGTTTTTT. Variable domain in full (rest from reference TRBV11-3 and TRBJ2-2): EAGVVQSPRYKIIEKKQPVAFWCNPISGHNTLYWYLQNLGQGPELLIRYENEEAVDDSQLPKDRFSAERLKGVDSTLKIQPAELGDSAVYLCASSSTSGPGELFFGEGSRLTVL.